This passage covers 26 T cell receptor beta chains from one sample sequenced in a study of memory CD4+ T cells and cytomegalovirus serostatus (dated by TCRdb to the late 2010s). Single viable CD3+CD4+CD8-CD45RO+ cells were sorted as memory CD4+ T cells on a FACSAria II. Libraries came from the immunoSEQ multiplex PCR assay. TCRdb stores this immuneACCESS table with in-frame sequences only. Part of the clones is absent; in the studies checked, under half of the shortfall reflects unresolved V genes, and no reason is known for the rest. The sample records about 52,000 clones, approximately 82% of which are singletons. The ten most abundant clones make up roughly 2% of the sample. Sequencing input: memory CD4+ T cells from blood. All receptors derive from an adult in good health and CMV-seropositive.

This chain joins TRBV7-8 and TRBJ2-5; TRBD1 might be the D (5 bases). Germline V gene data show CDR1 as SGHVS and CDR2 as FQNEAQ. The CDR3 extends over 15 amino acids. Trimming removed 5 bases at V and 1 base at J, with 14 bases between. This chain's CDR3 is CASSKGVRFQETQYF. CDR3 nucleotides: TGTGCCAGCAGCAAAGGGGTTAGGTTCCAAGAGACCCAGTACTTC.

The chain couples TRBV19 to TRBJ1-3; tentatively, D is TRBD1 (5 bases). Germline CDR1 reads LNHDA; CDR2 reads SQIVND (reference sequence). The CDR3 is 13 residues long. Trimming took off 9 bases at V and 2 bases at J, with 11 bases between the two ends. The DNA for the CDR3 is TGTGCCAGCGTAAAGGGGACTGGAAACACCATATATTTT. Translated: CASVKGTGNTIYF.

This clone was picked up one time. CDR3 in DNA: TGTGCCTGGCAACAAGGGGACAACACTGAAGCTTTCTTT. Residues: CAWQQGDNTEAFF. The chain employs TRBV30 and TRBJ1-1; the D gene is possibly TRBD1 (5 bases). The V gene lost 5 bases and the J gene lost 2 bases, with 12 bases spanning the gap. Germline CDR1 GTSNPN, CDR2 SVGIG (reference sequence). The CDR3 extends over 13 amino acids.

In its sample, this clone was seen a few times. CDR3: CASSPGQGPYGYTF. CDR3 coding DNA: TGTGCCAGCAGCCCAGGACAGGGCCCATATGGCTACACCTTC. V usage is TRBV5-4 and J usage is TRBJ1-2; 8 bases match TRBD1. CDR3 size: 14 residues. The germline gives CDR1 SGHNT, CDR2 YYREEE (reference sequence). The V and J ends lost 4 bases and 5 bases, in that order; junction bases with no gene match: 7.

This clone is a singleton in its sample. This sequence joins TRBV19 and TRBJ1-2, with D unclear. V lost 8 bases, J lost 7 bases, and 17 bases lay in between. The CDR3 spans 13 residues. Germline loops: CDR1 LNHDA, CDR2 SQIVND (reference sequence). The DNA for the CDR3 is TGTGCCAGTGGGCGTCGGGAGGCTTTTGGCTACACCTTC. This codes for CASGRREAFGYTF.

The J gene is TRBJ1-2, the V gene TRBV5-1; possibly TRBD1 for D (6 bases). The CDR3 is made up of 18 amino acids. Germline values: CDR1 SGHRS, CDR2 YFSETQ. Trimming took off 4 bases at V and 6 bases at J, with 28 bases between the two ends. The CDR3 reads CASSRRGVTGGAYDGYTF. DNA of the CDR3: TGCGCCAGCAGCCGGAGAGGGGTGACGGGGGGCGCTTATGATGGCTACACCTTC.

This sequence joins TRBV28 and TRBJ2-1; 7 bases match TRBD1. The CDR3 has 15 residues. V was clipped by 7 bases and J by 2 bases; unmatched bases: 8. CDR1 MDHEN and CDR2 SYDVKM come from the germline V gene. The CDR3 spells CASKFRQGAYNEQFF. CDR3 DNA sequence: TGTGCCAGCAAGTTCCGGCAGGGGGCCTACAATGAGCAGTTCTTC.

This chain connects TRBV18 to TRBJ2-5; TRBD2 is a possible D gene (5 bases). Trimming cost V 3 bases and J 5 bases, with 13 bases left between them. This CDR3 is built from 14 residues. Per germline, CDR1 KGHSH and CDR2 LQKENI. CDR3 amino acids: CASSPPEGPETQYF. For the CDR3, the DNA is TGTGCCAGCTCACCCCCCGAGGGCCCTGAGACCCAGTACTTC.

The V and J genes are TRBV6-5 and TRBJ2-5, with a tentative D call TRBD2 (5 bases). Germline V lookup: CDR1 MNHEY, CDR2 SVGAGI. The CDR3 sequence is 13 residues long. Trimming cost V 8 bases and J 3 bases, with 13 bases left between them. CDR3 DNA sequence: TGTGCCAGCGGACTTGGACGGAAAGAGACCCAGTACTTC. Its translation: CASGLGRKETQYF.

The chain joins TRBV9 to TRBJ1-1; the D is unclear. Germline values: CDR1 SGDLS, CDR2 YYNGEE. This CDR3 is 13 amino acids long. V was cut by 4 bases and J by 0 bases, with 7 bases left in between. CDR3: CASSSTVNTEAFF. CDR3 bases: TGTGCCAGCAGCTCCACCGTGAACACTGAAGCTTTCTTT.

The CDR3 nucleotides are TGTGCCAGCAGCGTAGCGGGAGCCGGGTACGAGCAGTACTTC. Protein product: CASSVAGAGYEQYF. The chain has TRBV5-6 and TRBJ2-7, with 9 bases identical to TRBD2. The CDR3 loop spans 14 amino acids. Germline CDR1 is SGHDT and CDR2 is YYEEEE. After removal of 4 bases from V and 4 bases from J, the junction contained 6 bases not matched to a gene.

The CDR3 protein is CASSPSPATLFGETQYF. The CDR3 bases are TGTGCCAGCAGCCCTTCCCCGGCGACCCTGTTTGGGGAGACCCAGTACTTC. The chain is built from TRBV11-2 and TRBJ2-5; D not resolved. The CDR3 loop spans 17 amino acids. In germline, CDR1 is SGHAT, CDR2 FQNNGV. V shed 5 bases and J shed 5 bases, with 24 bases lying between them. Supplemented by reference TRBV11-2 and TRBJ2-5, the full variable domain reads EAGVAQSPRYKIIEKRQSVAFWCNPISGHATLYWYQQILGQGPKLLIQFQNNGVVDDSQLPKDRFSAERLKGVDSTLKIQPAKLEDSAVYLCASSPSPATLFGETQYFGPGTRLLVL.

This clone came up once. V gene TRBV19 combines with J gene TRBJ2-4; 9 bases align to TRBD1. The CDR3 loop spans 13 amino acids. The germline V gene encodes CDR1 LNHDA and CDR2 SQIVND (reference sequence). V shed 6 bases and J 5 bases; nucleotides not matched to a gene: 2. The CDR3 DNA reads as TGTGCCAGTAGGAGGACAGGGGAAAACATTCAGTACTTC. Its protein is CASRRTGENIQYF.

The chain couples TRBV28 to TRBJ1-2, with D maybe TRBD1 (5 bases). The ends were cut back, 5 bases at V and 6 bases at J, with 7 bases in the middle. Germline V CDR1 and CDR2: MDHEN, SYDVKM. CDR3 length equals 11 residues. DNA of the CDR3: TGTGCCAGCAGTGACAGCCATGGCTACACCTTC. Its protein product is CASSDSHGYTF.

This chain links TRBV2 with TRBJ1-5, with D unclear. The germline V gene encodes CDR1 SNHLY and CDR2 FYNNEI. The CDR3 is 14 amino acids. V was cut by 6 bases and J by 2 bases, with 11 bases left in between. The CDR3: CASSPDWGNQPQHF. The DNA for the CDR3 is TGTGCCAGCAGCCCCGATTGGGGCAATCAGCCCCAGCATTTT.

Only a few counts were recorded for this clone. The chain carries TRBV6-5 and TRBJ2-7; 12 bases are shared with TRBD2. The J segment lost 3 bases and the V segment lost 9 bases, leaving 3 bases of the junction unmatched. This CDR3 has 13 amino acids. Germline V lookup: CDR1 MNHEY, CDR2 SVGAGI. Here the CDR3 reads CASRTSGIYEQYF. The CDR3 region has the DNA TGTGCCAGTAGGACTAGCGGGATCTACGAGCAGTACTTC.

This chain links TRBV10-3 with TRBJ1-2; 7 nucleotides align to TRBD1. This CDR3 is 14 amino acids long. V was pared by 5 bases and J by 5 bases, with 8 bases of the junction left unmatched. The germline CDR1 and CDR2 sequences are ENHRY and SYGVKD. The CDR3 DNA reads TGTGCCATCAGTCCGGGACAGCCGAGGTATGGCTACACCTTC. Amino acid sequence: CAISPGQPRYGYTF.

The chain carries TRBV19 and TRBJ2-4; tentatively, D is TRBD1 (6 bases). This CDR3 has 16 amino acids. The V end lost 4 bases, the J end lost 6 bases, and 19 bases lay between the germline ends. From germline, CDR1 is LNHDA and CDR2 SQIVND (reference sequence). The CDR3 loop is CASSRGHSQGVNIQYF. The CDR3 nucleotides are TGTGCCAGTAGTAGGGGACACTCACAAGGGGTAAACATTCAGTACTTC.

This sequence joins TRBV7-2 and TRBJ1-1; D is undetermined. Between the trimmed V and J ends, which lost 5 bases and 1 base, there was a span of 8 bases. The V gene's germline CDR1 is SGHTA and CDR2 FQGNSA. The CDR3 runs 13 residues. For the CDR3, the DNA is TGTGCCAGCAGCCTCGTCCAGAACACTGAAGCTTTCTTT. Translated: CASSLVQNTEAFF.

The gene calls are TRBV7-2 and TRBJ2-7; D is unresolved. This CDR3 is built from 14 residues. The germline CDR1 and CDR2 sequences are SGHTA and FQGNSA. Trimming left V 1 base short and J 6 bases short, with 13 bases between. The CDR3 DNA follows: TGTGCCAGCAGCTTAGACATCGTAGACCGCGAGCAGTACTTC. Amino acid sequence: CASSLDIVDREQYF.

This chain uses TRBV7-2 with TRBJ1-1, with D possibly being TRBD1 (5 bases). The ends were cut back, 5 bases at V and 5 bases at J, with 18 bases in the middle. Germline lookup yields CDR1 SGHTA and CDR2 FQGNSA. The CDR3 contains 15 residues. The CDR3 sequence is CASSRRTAGSTEAFF. The CDR3 bases are TGTGCCAGCAGCCGCCGGACGGCAGGGAGTACTGAAGCTTTCTTT.

V is TRBV7-2 and J is TRBJ1-2; TRBD1 is a possible D gene (6 bases). The ends were cut back, 7 bases at V and 3 bases at J, with 15 bases in the middle. From germline, CDR1 is SGHTA and CDR2 FQGNSA. The CDR3 contains 14 residues. The CDR3 reads CASTPIQGYYGYTF. Written as DNA, the CDR3 is TGTGCCAGCACCCCCATACAGGGCTACTATGGCTACACCTTC. The variable domain in full, completed from reference TRBV7-2 and TRBJ1-2, reads GAGVSQSPSNKVTEKGKDVELRCDPISGHTALYWYRQSLGQGLEFLIYFQGNSAPDKSGLPSDRFSAERTGGSVSTLTIQRTQQEDSAVYLCASTPIQGYYGYTFGSGTRLTVV.

V usage is TRBV18 and J usage is TRBJ1-1; no definite D call. Germline V lookup: CDR1 KGHSH, CDR2 LQKENI. Deletions cut 4 bases from V and 2 bases from J, with 11 bases between. This CDR3 spans 14 amino acids. CDR3 residues: CASSLVTRNTEAFF. As DNA, the CDR3 is TGTGCCAGCTCACTAGTGACTCGCAACACTGAAGCTTTCTTT.

V usage is TRBV5-1 and J usage is TRBJ2-7, with D perhaps TRBD2 (5 bases). Germline lookup yields CDR1 SGHRS and CDR2 YFSETQ. This CDR3 spans 12 amino acids. Trimming removed 1 base at V and 4 bases at J, with 6 bases between. Here the CDR3 reads CASSLRGYEQYF. CDR3 nucleotides: TGCGCCAGCAGCTTGCGGGGTTACGAGCAGTACTTC.

This chain links TRBV9 with TRBJ1-1, with D possibly being TRBD1 (6 bases). Germline V lookup: CDR1 SGDLS, CDR2 YYNGEE. Trimming left V 4 bases short and J 4 bases short, with 11 bases between. CDR3 length: 13 residues. The CDR3 sequence is CASSRTASTEAFF. The CDR3 bases are TGTGCCAGCAGCAGGACAGCGAGCACTGAAGCTTTCTTT.

This clone was seen a few times. The chain carries TRBV20-1 and TRBJ2-4, with D possibly being TRBD1 (6 bases). Per germline, CDR1 DFQATT and CDR2 SNEGSKA (reference sequence). The CDR3 is 11 amino acids. In DNA, the CDR3 is TGCATAAAAGCAGGGGCGGGCATTCAGTACTTC. Its translation: CIKAGAGIQYF.